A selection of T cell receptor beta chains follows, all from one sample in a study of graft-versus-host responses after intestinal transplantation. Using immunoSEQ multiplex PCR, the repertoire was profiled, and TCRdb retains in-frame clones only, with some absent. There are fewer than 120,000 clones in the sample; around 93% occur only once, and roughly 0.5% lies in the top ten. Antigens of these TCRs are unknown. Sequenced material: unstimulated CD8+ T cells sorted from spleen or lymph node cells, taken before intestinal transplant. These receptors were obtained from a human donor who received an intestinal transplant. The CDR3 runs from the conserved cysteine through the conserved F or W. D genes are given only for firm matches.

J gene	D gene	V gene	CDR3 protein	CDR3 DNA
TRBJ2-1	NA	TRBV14	CASSFSRVNEQFF	TGTGCCAGCAGCTTCAGTAGGGTCAATGAGCAGTTCTTC
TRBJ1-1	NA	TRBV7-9	CASSQKNTEAFF	TGTGCCAGCAGCCAGAAGAACACTGAAGCTTTCTTT
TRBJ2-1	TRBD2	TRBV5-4	CASSSLGEREVGEQFF	TGTGCCAGCAGCTCGTTAGGGGAGCGGGAGGTGGGTGAGCAGTTCTTC
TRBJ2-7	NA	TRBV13	CASSTRGAEQYF	TGTGCCAGCAGTACTCGAGGGGCCGAGCAGTACTTC
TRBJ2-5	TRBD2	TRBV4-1	CASSQGLAGGVTETQYF	TGCGCCAGCAGCCAGGGACTAGCGGGAGGCGTGACGGAGACCCAGTACTTC
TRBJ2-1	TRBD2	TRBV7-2	CASSLREAGVYNEQFF	TGTGCCAGCAGCTTAAGAGAAGCGGGGGTCTACAATGAGCAGTTCTTC
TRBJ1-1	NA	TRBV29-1	CSVVAGYTEAFF	TGCAGCGTTGTGGCGGGGTACACTGAAGCTTTCTTT
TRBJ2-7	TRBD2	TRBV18	CASSPPLPGLAVHEQYF	TGTGCCAGCTCACCACCTCTACCGGGACTAGCGGTACACGAGCAGTACTTC
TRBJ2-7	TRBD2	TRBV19	CASTPSGSPYEQYF	TGTGCCAGTACCCCTAGCGGTTCTCCCTACGAGCAGTACTTC
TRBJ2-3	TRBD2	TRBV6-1	CASSALGLAERYTQYF	TGTGCCAGCAGTGCATTGGGACTAGCGGAGAGGTATACGCAGTATTTT
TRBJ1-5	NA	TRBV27	CASSSLLGQPQHF	TGTGCCAGCAGCTCCCTCTTGGGGCAGCCCCAGCATTTT
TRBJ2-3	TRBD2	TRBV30	CAWSVPPGLAGSPTSLDTQYF	TGTGCCTGGAGTGTTCCCCCCGGCCTAGCGGGAAGCCCCACCAGCTTGGATACGCAGTATTTT
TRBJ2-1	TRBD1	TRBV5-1	CASLPLTGNNEQFF	TGCGCCAGCCTACCCCTGACAGGGAACAATGAGCAGTTCTTC
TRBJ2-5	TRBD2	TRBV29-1	CSVEPGLAEGEEETQYF	TGCAGCGTTGAACCGGGACTAGCGGAGGGGGAAGAAGAGACCCAGTACTTC
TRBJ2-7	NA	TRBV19	CASSMGSGGSSYEQYF	TGTGCCAGTAGTATGGGGAGTGGGGGGTCGTCCTACGAGCAGTACTTC